These T cell receptor beta chains were read from a single sample in a study of control samples from healthy donors and cancer patients. Here immunoSEQ multiplex PCR was the method, and the copy in TCRdb shows in-frame clones only, minus some. Counted here are roughly 120,000 clones, roughly 90% occurring once; the ten biggest clones make up about two fifths. Sequenced input: blood. These TCRs come from a man in his fifties or sixties in good health. Both conserved end residues are part of each CDR3. The order of the fields is V gene, J gene, clone size, D gene, CDR3 DNA, CDR3 protein. A D gene is named only where the DNA matches it firmly. Rows give clone size only sometimes, using once, few, many, or a class for an expanded clone.

TRBV30	TRBJ2-5	-	TRBD2	TGTGCCTGGAGTGCGAGAACTAGCGGGCTACAAGAGACCCAGTACTTC	CAWSARTSGLQETQYF
TRBV4-1	TRBJ2-2	-	TRBD2	TGCGCCAGCAGCCGGGGACTAGCGGGGGCAAACACCGGGGAGCTGTTTTTT	CASSRGLAGANTGELFF
TRBV12-3/TRBV12-4	TRBJ1-1	-	-	TGTGCCAGCAGCTTTACAGTGAACACTGAAGCTTTCTTT	CASSFTVNTEAFF
TRBV6-5	TRBJ1-1	few	-	TGTGCCAGCAGTTACTCGGCCATTTCTAACACTGAAGCTTTCTTT	CASSYSAISNTEAFF
TRBV10-3	TRBJ2-2	-	-	TGTGCCATCAGTGAGTCCGGGACTGGACCTAGCGGGGAGCTGTTTTTT	CAISESGTGPSGELFF
TRBV6-5	TRBJ1-3	-	-	TGTGCCAGCAGTTACTCCAGGGCCTCTGGAAACACCATATATTTT	CASSYSRASGNTIYF
TRBV2	TRBJ1-5	-	-	TGTGCCAGCAGTGAGTGGAGTAATCAGCCCCAGCATTTT	CASSEWSNQPQHF
TRBV2	TRBJ1-2	-	-	TGTGCCAGCAGGGGACCGACAATCCGGGGTTATGGCTACACCTTC	CASRGPTIRGYGYTF
TRBV30	TRBJ1-1	-	TRBD1	TGTGCCTGGATTGGACAGGCGAACACTGAAGCTTTCTTT	CAWIGQANTEAFF
TRBV5-4	TRBJ2-3	once	TRBD2	TGTGCCAGCAGCTTGGCCCAACTAGCGGGGGGGCCAGGCACAGATACGCAGTATTTT	CASSLAQLAGGPGTDTQYF
TRBV2	TRBJ1-5	-	-	TGTGCCAGTGACACGGGGGGGGGAACGGAGCCCCAGCATTTT	CASDTGGGTEPQHF
TRBV27	TRBJ1-6	-	-	TGTGCCAGCAGTTTAAAACAGCCCCTTAATTCACCCCTCCACTTT	CASSLKQPLNSPLHF
TRBV7-2	TRBJ1-4	once	-	TGTGCCAGCAGCTCACGGACGGGCTCCGGGTATGAAAAACTGTTTTTT	CASSSRTGSGYEKLFF
TRBV21-1	TRBJ2-7	few	-	TGTGCCAGCAGCAAAGTAGGTCCTGTGGGACTAGCGAGAGACTACGAGCAGTACTTC	CASSKVGPVGLARDYEQYF
TRBV10-3	TRBJ2-1	-	-	TGTGCCATAGGCGAGACAGGAGCTTACAATGAGCAGTTCTTC	CAIGETGAYNEQFF
TRBV18	TRBJ1-4	-	-	TGTGCCAGCTCACCCGGGGTGACTAATGAAAAACTGTTTTTT	CASSPGVTNEKLFF
TRBV27	TRBJ2-3	-	TRBD1	TGTGCCAGCAGTGCGGACAGGGCCTTCACAGATACGCAGTATTTT	CASSADRAFTDTQYF
TRBV28	TRBJ2-3	-	-	TGTGCCAGTAGGGGGAGAGGGACGGGAGATACGCAGTATTTT	CASRGRGTGDTQYF
TRBV20-1	TRBJ1-4	-	-	TGCAGTGCTCGTGTGGGGTCAACTAATGAAAAACTGTTTTTT	CSARVGSTNEKLFF
TRBV6-6	TRBJ2-7	-	-	TGTGCCAGCAGTTATCAAGACGAGCAGTACTTC	CASSYQDEQYF
TRBV5-1	TRBJ1-1	-	-	TGCGCCAGCAGCTTAGAAACAGGGAGCGAAGCTTTCTTT	CASSLETGSEAFF
TRBV18	TRBJ1-1	-	-	TGTGCCAGCTCACCAGGAGGGCCAGGGAACACTGAAGCTTTCTTT	CASSPGGPGNTEAFF
TRBV9	TRBJ2-7	once	TRBD1	TGTGCCAGCAGCGTAGAAGGGACAGGGGGCTCTAGCTCCTACGAGCAGTACTTC	CASSVEGTGGSSSYEQYF
TRBV6-5	TRBJ1-2	-	TRBD1	TGTGCCACCGTAATCGCCCCGGGACAGGGGGCTAGCTACACCTTC	CATVIAPGQGASYTF
TRBV5-6	TRBJ2-7	few	-	TGTGCCAGCAGCTTGGGTCCAGCGGAGTACTACGAGCAGTACTTC	CASSLGPAEYYEQYF
TRBV27	TRBJ1-2	-	TRBD1	TGTGCCAGCAGTTTAAGACAGGGTGCTAACTATGGCTACACCTTC	CASSLRQGANYGYTF
TRBV20-1	TRBJ2-3	-	TRBD2	TGCAGTGCTAGTTGGACTAGCGGGGGGCCGAGCACAGATACGCAGTATTTT	CSASWTSGGPSTDTQYF
TRBV10-3	TRBJ2-7	-	TRBD2	TGTGCCATCAGTGAGTCGAGGCGGGCTAGCGGGGACAGCTCCTACGAGCAGTACTTC	CAISESRRASGDSSYEQYF
TRBV6-2/TRBV6-3	TRBJ2-7	-	-	TGTGCCAGCAGTTACTGGGACGGGGGCTACGAGCAGTACTTC	CASSYWDGGYEQYF
TRBV27	TRBJ1-2	-	-	TGTGCCAGCAGCCTGGGACGGAGCTATGGCTACACCTTC	CASSLGRSYGYTF
TRBV11-2	TRBJ1-5	-	TRBD1	TGTGCCAGCAGCTTAGGACAGGGGAATGGGCAGCCCCAGCATTTT	CASSLGQGNGQPQHF
TRBV12-3/TRBV12-4	TRBJ1-3	-	-	TGTGCCAGCAGTTTAAACGGTCTCGACACCATATATTTT	CASSLNGLDTIYF
TRBV27	TRBJ2-7	-	TRBD1	TGTGCCAGCACGCCGAGACAGGGGTTCTACGAGCAGTACTTC	CASTPRQGFYEQYF
TRBV7-2	TRBJ2-7	-	-	TGTGCCAGCAGCTTAGGGGGGCGGAGTCTCGGGGAGCAGTACTTC	CASSLGGRSLGEQYF
TRBV6-6	TRBJ1-5	-	-	TGTGCCAGCAGCCTGGACAGCCTCAATCAGCCCCAGCATTTT	CASSLDSLNQPQHF
TRBV7-8	TRBJ2-2	once	-	TGTGCCAGCAGCTTAGTGACCGGGGAGCTGTTTTTT	CASSLVTGELFF
TRBV29-1	TRBJ2-2	-	-	TGCAGCGTTGAAGATCTTGGCGGATCGAACACCGGGGAGCTGTTTTTT	CSVEDLGGSNTGELFF
TRBV20-1	TRBJ2-5	-	-	TGCAGTGCTCCTTTCAGGGGGACCCAGTACTTC	CSAPFRGTQYF
TRBV5-1	TRBJ1-5	-	TRBD1	TGCGCCAGCAGCCCAGGGACAGCACGTGCGACCCAGCATTTT	CASSPGTARATQHF
TRBV7-9	TRBJ1-2	-	-	TGTGCCAGCAGCCGCCCCGGGGGGCCAGGCGAACGATATGGCTACACCTTC	CASSRPGGPGERYGYTF
TRBV7-6	TRBJ2-1	-	TRBD1	TGTGCCAGCAGCTTAAAGGGACAGTTACCAACCGTGTTCTACAATGAGCAGTTCTTC	CASSLKGQLPTVFYNEQFF
TRBV6-6	TRBJ2-3	-	-	TGTGCCAGCAGTTACTCGACCGGGACGGTCACAGATACGCAGTATTTT	CASSYSTGTVTDTQYF
TRBV3-1/TRBV3-2	TRBJ1-1	-	-	TGTGCCAGCAGCCAAGTAGTCGGAATGTCTGAAGCTTTCTTT	CASSQVVGMSEAFF